This T cell receptor beta chain appears in the sequencing data of a study of identical twins (dated by TCRdb to 2016 to 2017). Study-level background: TCR alpha and beta repertoires from monozygotic twins, unrelated adults of various ages and cord blood were deep-sequenced to test whether fetal clonotypes persist. To rule out contamination, the twin experiments were replicated at different times with different library preparation protocols. What the authors observed across the whole study: In monozygotic twins, out-of-frame TCR alpha sharing was systematically underestimated by recombination models, although the models agreed with sharing between unrelated individuals. Fewer insertions were carried by abundant cord blood beta clonotypes; a weaker similar trend was observed in young adult naive repertoires, while no such trend was observed in memory repertoires. Excess twin sharing in beta out-of-frame sequences was weaker because fewer shared sequences lowered the signal-to-noise ratio. Because the same donors could not be followed over many years, the conclusions depended on cross-sectional statistical analysis. Invariant T cells such as MAIT and iNKT could partly confound zero-insertion analyses, although diverse VJ usage argued against such confounding for most clonotypes. Compared with coincidental sharing between unrelated individuals, out-of-frame TCR alpha sequences shared between twins had an excess of sequences with low generation probability.

Receptors were amplified or captured by 5' RACE. Sequencing took place on an Illumina HiSeq 2000. A universal primer binding site was introduced by template switching, and a unique molecular identifier was present in the final cDNA, enabling accurate counting of TCR cDNA molecules. Specific primers in the conserved constant-segment region were used to synthesize first-strand cDNA for the TCR alpha and beta chains. To control for contamination, every cDNA library carried two barcodes: a SMART-Mk sample barcode plus Illumina barcodes. TruSeq adapter sequences along with Illumina sample barcodes were introduced in two successive PCR steps. The Illumina HiSeq platform was used with custom primers to sequence TCR alpha and beta cDNA libraries. The original pipeline was this. Unique molecular identifiers were extracted from raw reads with MiGEC, and CDR3 positions were determined with MiXCR. Recombination models were inferred per individual with the repgenHMM and IGoR tools using an EM algorithm. Shared clonotype analysis was performed with the tcR package in R, normalizing sharing by the product of cloneset sizes. To study raw recombination without the effects of thymic and clonal selection, out-of-frame nonproductive sequences were analyzed. The public sequencing data were trimmed at Q25 with fastp and processed into clonotypes with MiXCR by TCRdb, which kept only in-frame beta chains. Rows matching on CDR3 protein sequence are summarized as one entry with the most common DNA and genes. TCRdb's processing, not the authors' own work, is the source of the V and J calls. Across this sample there are 700,000 or so distinct CDR3 sequences, with 8.6% seen only once. The ten largest make up 0.8% to 1% of the sample.

Every donor was a healthy Caucasian. The twin cohort consisted of three pairs of female monozygotic twins, all aged roughly 18 to 30 years. Peripheral blood mononuclear cells were the source from which RNA for the TCR libraries was isolated. There are a few counts of this clonotype. What antigen it recognizes has not been identified. Per-nucleotide qualities are absent, and no much larger clonotype sits a single base away. The same data also went into a second study, on yellow fever vaccine responses in identical twins. As noted in the second study: The T cell response to vaccination in identical twins was reported by the authors to appear partly convergent and partly personalized. Focusing on identical twins, the study followed the T cell clones that responded to the vaccine, and did so with precision.

What was sequenced was PBMCs. This clonotype was obtained from a woman under 30 in good health.

The CDR3 has the sequence CASTRGSGNYGYTF. At the DNA level, the sequence is TGCGCCAGCACCCGGGGGTCAGGCAACTATGGCTACACCTTC. The sequence is built from TRBV5-1 and TRBJ1-2; perhaps TRBD1 is the D gene, with 5 bases matching. The CDR3 runs 14 residues from the cysteine to the phenylalanine. Only the CDR3 DNA stays, 42 bases, in frame from base 1. CDR1 and CDR2 were assigned from the germline V gene as SGHRS and YFSETQ. V is clipped by 6 bases and J by 2 bases, and the sequence between their germline boundaries is 14 bases long.